The rows below give T cell receptor beta chains drawn from one sample of a study of blood T cell repertoires in COVID-19. Measured with immunoSEQ multiplex PCR; TCRdb has only the in-frame clones, and not every one. The sample consists of roughly 75,000 clones, around 67% of them appearing once. Sequencing used peripheral blood. These receptors were taken from a human donor with acute or convalescent COVID-19. The donor label of this sample is uncertain. The CDR3 runs from the conserved cysteine through the conserved F or W. Fields, in order: J gene, D gene, V gene, clone size, CDR3 DNA, CDR3 protein. A D gene is named only where the DNA matches it firmly. Clone size is stated in some rows and not others, as once, few, many or a class when expanded.

>TRBJ2-7|TRBD1|TRBV6-4|.
TGTGCCAGCAGTGACCCGGGACAGAAGCTCTACGAGCAGTACTTC
CASSDPGQKLYEQYF
>TRBJ1-4|TRBD1|TRBV14|.
TGTGCCAGCAGCCAATTGGGGGGACAGCCTGAAAAACTGTTTTTT
CASSQLGGQPEKLFF
>TRBJ2-1|TRBD2|TRBV7-2|.
TGTGCCAGCAGCTCCCGGACTAGCGGGGGATTCAATGAGCAGTTCTTC
CASSSRTSGGFNEQFF
>TRBJ2-2|TRBD2|TRBV7-3|once
TGTGCCAGCAGCTTAACAGCGGGAGCGGACGGGGAGCTGTTTTTT
CASSLTAGADGELFF
>TRBJ1-4|.|TRBV5-1|.
TGCGCCAGCAGCGCCCTGGGGCTAATTGGTGAAAAACTGTTTTTT
CASSALGLIGEKLFF
>TRBJ2-7|.|TRBV7-9|.
TGTGCCAGCAGCTTTCCTCAATGGCACGAGCAGTACTTC
CASSFPQWHEQYF
>TRBJ1-1|.|TRBV3-1/TRBV3-2|.
TGTGCCAGCAGCGGGATGGGCAGGGCGAAGAACACTGAAGCTTTCTTT
CASSGMGRAKNTEAFF
>TRBJ2-7|TRBD2|TRBV7-2|few
TGTGCCAGCAGCTTCACTAGCGGGAGGGGCGAGCAGTACTTC
CASSFTSGRGEQYF
>TRBJ1-1|.|TRBV11-2|.
TGTGCCAGCAGTTTGAAGTTACAGGTCATCACTGAAGCTTTCTTT
CASSLKLQVITEAFF
>TRBJ1-2|.|TRBV7-9|.
TGTGCCAGCAGCCCCCCCCTTCTTAACTATGGCTACACCTTC
CASSPPLLNYGYTF
>TRBJ1-3|TRBD1|TRBV11-2|.
TGTGCCAGCAGCTCTTCACAGGGGACTGGAAACACCATATATTTT
CASSSSQGTGNTIYF
>TRBJ2-1|TRBD2|TRBV19|.
TGTGCCAGTAGTGGACTAGCGGCCTCCTCCTACAATGAGCAGTTCTTC
CASSGLAASSYNEQFF
>TRBJ2-7|TRBD2|TRBV18|.
TGTGCCAGCTCACGAGCGGGAGAAGCCTACGAGCAGTACTTC
CASSRAGEAYEQYF
>TRBJ2-7|TRBD1|TRBV12-3/TRBV12-4|.
TGTGCCAGCAGTTTCGGACAGGGGTACGAGCAGTACTTC
CASSFGQGYEQYF
>TRBJ1-5|TRBD1|TRBV27|.
TGTGCCAGCTCCGGGACAGATAGCAATCAGCCCCAGCATTTT
CASSGTDSNQPQHF
>TRBJ1-6|.|TRBV6-2/TRBV6-3|.
TGTGCCAGCAGTGGGCCGACCTATAATTCACCCCTCCACTTT
CASSGPTYNSPLHF
>TRBJ1-5|.|TRBV6-2/TRBV6-3|.
TGTGCCAGCAGTGCCCCAAGGAGGCCCCAGCATTTT
CASSAPRRPQHF
>TRBJ1-2|.|TRBV28|.
TGTGCCAGCAGCCTACTAATAGACCAGGGAGGTGAAGGCTACACCTTC
CASSLLIDQGGEGYTF
>TRBJ1-1|.|TRBV14|.
TGTGCCAGCAGCCAAGGCCTACAGGGAACTGAAGCTTTCTTT
CASSQGLQGTEAFF
>TRBJ2-2|TRBD2|TRBV7-2|.
TGTGCCAGCAGCGTCGCTAGCGGGGGGAACACCGGGGAGCTGTTTTTT
CASSVASGGNTGELFF
>TRBJ2-7|TRBD2|TRBV19|few
TGTGCCAGTAGTATCCTAGCGGGAGTCGCGGAGCAGTACTTC
CASSILAGVAEQYF
>TRBJ2-2|TRBD1|TRBV28|once
TGTGCCAGCAGAGGGGACAGCGCGAACACCGGGGAGCTGTTTTTT
CASRGDSANTGELFF
>TRBJ1-4|TRBD1|TRBV2|.
TGTGCCAGCAGTGAGAGGACAGGGGCATATGAAAAACTGTTTTTT
CASSERTGAYEKLFF
>TRBJ2-2|.|TRBV4-2|.
TGTGCCAGCAGCCAAGTGGGAGAGAACACCGGGGAGCTGTTTTTT
CASSQVGENTGELFF
>TRBJ2-2|.|TRBV5-6|once
TGTGCCAGCAGCTTAGGACACCTCACCGGGGAGCTGTTTTTT
CASSLGHLTGELFF
>TRBJ1-5|.|TRBV5-5|.
TGTGCCAGCAGCTTAAACAGGGTGCCCTATAGCAATCAGCCCCAGCATTTT
CASSLNRVPYSNQPQHF
>TRBJ1-5|.|TRBV4-3|.
TGCGCCAGCAGCCAAGAGGCAACAGCTAATCAGCCCCAGCATTTT
CASSQEATANQPQHF
>TRBJ2-1|TRBD2|TRBV19|.
TGTGCCAGTAGTATTGATAGCGGGAGCTCCTACAATGAGCAGTTCTTC
CASSIDSGSSYNEQFF
>TRBJ1-1|TRBD1|TRBV28|.
TGTGCCAGCAAGCGAGGGGGCAACACTGAAGCTTTCTTT
CASKRGGNTEAFF
>TRBJ2-5|TRBD2|TRBV3-1/TRBV3-2|.
TGTGCCAGCAGCCTTAGACTAGCGGGGAGCTATTACCAAGAGACCCAGTACTTC
CASSLRLAGSYYQETQYF
>TRBJ2-5|TRBD2|TRBV7-2|.
TGTGCCAGCAGCTCGCGGGGGAACCAAGAGACCCAGTACTTC
CASSSRGNQETQYF
>TRBJ1-6|.|TRBV30|.
TGTGCCTGGAGTGTAAACAGGGCCGAATCTCCCCTCCACTTT
CAWSVNRAESPLHF
>TRBJ2-7|.|TRBV6-5|.
TGTGCCAGCAGTTACTCGGGGGGTAGTGGCGAGCAGTACTTC
CASSYSGGSGEQYF
>TRBJ2-3|TRBD2|TRBV5-8|.
TGTGCCAGCAGCTTGGCATCGACTAGCGGGGGGAAGGATACGCAGTATTTT
CASSLASTSGGKDTQYF
>TRBJ2-7|.|TRBV6-5|.
TGTGCCAGCAAATCACAGGTCTACGAGCAGTACTTC
CASKSQVYEQYF
>TRBJ2-7|TRBD2|TRBV7-9|.
TGTGCCAGCAGCTCGCGGGAGCCGGGCGAGCAGTACTTC
CASSSREPGEQYF
>TRBJ2-1|.|TRBV18|.
TGTGCCAGCTCCCCGGCGCCTGGACTCAACAATGAGCAGTTCTTC
CASSPAPGLNNEQFF
>TRBJ1-2|.|TRBV5-4|.
TGTGCCAGCAGAGTCCCAGGGGTAAACTATGGCTACACCTTC
CASRVPGVNYGYTF
>TRBJ1-1|.|TRBV6-2/TRBV6-3|.
TGTGCCAGCAGTTACGCGGAGAACACTGAAGCTTTCTTT
CASSYAENTEAFF
>TRBJ2-7|.|TRBV7-8|.
TGTGCCAGCAGCTTACACCAGGCGTACTACGAGCAGTACTTC
CASSLHQAYYEQYF
>TRBJ1-5|TRBD1|TRBV15|.
TGTGCCACCAGCATCGCCGGGACAGGAGGGAGGAAGCCCCAGCATTTT
CATSIAGTGGRKPQHF
>TRBJ1-5|.|TRBV19|.
TGTGCCAGTAGTATCCGGGACAAGTGGCCCCAGCATTTT
CASSIRDKWPQHF
>TRBJ2-1|TRBD2|TRBV5-4|.
TGTGCCAGCAGCTCGACGGGAGGGGGTTACAATGAGCAGTTCTTC
CASSSTGGGYNEQFF
>TRBJ2-1|.|TRBV27|.
TGTGCCAGTAGGGTGGGGCGAAGCTCCTACAATGAGCAGTTCTTC
CASRVGRSSYNEQFF
>TRBJ1-6|TRBD1|TRBV28|.
TGTGCCAGCAGTTTGGCCAGGGGGTTGTTGGCCCTCCACTTT
CASSLARGLLALHF
>TRBJ2-7|TRBD2|TRBV5-1|.
TGCGCCAGCAGCCCTAGCGGGAGTGCTTACGAGCAGTACTTC
CASSPSGSAYEQYF
>TRBJ2-1|TRBD2|TRBV28|.
TGTGCCAGCAGTATAGCGGGGGGGGGATTGAATGAGCAGTTCTTC
CASSIAGGGLNEQFF
>TRBJ1-3|.|TRBV7-2|.
TGTGCCAGCAGCTTAGCAGCCAGGGATTGGAACACCATATATTTT
CASSLAARDWNTIYF
>TRBJ1-6|.|TRBV6-5|.
TGTGCCAGCAGTTACTATATGACAGGAAGTTTTTCACCCCTCCACTTT
CASSYYMTGSFSPLHF
>TRBJ1-6|.|TRBV6-6|.
TGTGCCAGCAGCACCGGGACACCTAACTATAATTCACCCCTCCACTTT
CASSTGTPNYNSPLHF
>TRBJ2-1|.|TRBV2|.
TGTGCCAGCGCAGTAGCTGGCAATGAGCAGTTCTTC
CASAVAGNEQFF
>TRBJ2-5|.|TRBV6-5|.
TGTGCCAGCAGTACAGGAGTCCAAGAGACCCAGTACTTC
CASSTGVQETQYF
>TRBJ2-5|.|TRBV9|.
TGTGCCAGCAGCCCCCGGGACACCTCAGAGACCCAGTACTTC
CASSPRDTSETQYF
>TRBJ1-1|.|TRBV7-2|.
TGTGCCAGCAGCCTATTGGGGCTGGCTGAAGCTTTCTTT
CASSLLGLAEAFF
>TRBJ1-1|TRBD1|TRBV4-2|.
TGTGCCAGCAGCCAGGAAGGGACAGGGTTCACTGAAGCTTTCTTT
CASSQEGTGFTEAFF
>TRBJ1-2|.|TRBV7-2|few
TGTGCCAGCAGCGTAGGGCAGGGAGGGGTCTATGGCTACACCTTC
CASSVGQGGVYGYTF
>TRBJ2-7|.|TRBV6-5|.
TGTGCCAGCAGGCGGGACAGTTACGGCGAGCAGTACTTC
CASRRDSYGEQYF
>TRBJ1-4|.|TRBV7-9|.
TGTGCCAGCAGCCCACACAGGGAAACTAATGAAAAACTGTTTTTT
CASSPHRETNEKLFF
>TRBJ1-1|.|TRBV7-5|.
TGTGCCAGAAGCTCATCGGAGACGAACACTGAAGCTTTCTTT
CARSSSETNTEAFF